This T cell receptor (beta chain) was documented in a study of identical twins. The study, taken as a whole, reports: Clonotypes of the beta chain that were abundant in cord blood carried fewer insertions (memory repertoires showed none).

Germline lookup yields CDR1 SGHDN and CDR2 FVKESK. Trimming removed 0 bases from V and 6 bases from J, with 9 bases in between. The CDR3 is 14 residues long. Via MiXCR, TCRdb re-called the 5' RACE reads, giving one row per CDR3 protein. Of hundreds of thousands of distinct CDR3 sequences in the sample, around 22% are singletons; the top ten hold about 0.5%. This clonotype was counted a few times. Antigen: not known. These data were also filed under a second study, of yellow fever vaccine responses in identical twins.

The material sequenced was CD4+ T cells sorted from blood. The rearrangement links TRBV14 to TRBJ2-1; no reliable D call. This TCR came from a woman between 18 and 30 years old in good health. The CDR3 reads CASSQESSRNEQFF. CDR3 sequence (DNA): TGTGCCAGCAGCCAAGAATCCAGCCGCAATGAGCAGTTCTTC. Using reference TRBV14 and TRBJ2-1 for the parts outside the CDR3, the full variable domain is EAGVTQFPSHSVIEKGQTVTLRCDPISGHDNLYWYRRVMGKEIKFLLHFVKESKQDESGMPNNRFLAERTGGTYSTLKVQPAELEDSGVYFCASSQESSRNEQFFGPGTRLTVL.